Listed below are T cell receptor beta chains from one sample, sequenced in a study of T cell clonotyping in hematopoietic cell transplantation. The table came from immunoSEQ multiplex PCR; TCRdb's copy has only in-frame clones and leaves some out. This repertoire shows about 7,500 clones, 90% to 95% found once; its top ten account for approximately 4.8%. The sample consisted of PBMCs, taken 180 days after allogeneic stem cell transplant. The source of these receptors is a female patient between 50 and 59 years old who had an allogeneic stem cell transplant from an unrelated donor, so the T cells may come from the graft donor. Some clones in this sample may be carry-over from other donors' samples. The CDR3 runs from the conserved cysteine through the conserved F or W. Each record gives: V gene, CDR3 length, CDR3 protein.

V: TRBV7-8
length: 10
CDR3: CASGFREQFF

V: TRBV4-1
length: 15
CDR3: CASSQVGTGGTEAFF

V: TRBV5-4
length: 14
CDR3: CASSLYGGLTTIYF

V: TRBV5-4
length: 15
CDR3: CASSLKGKSSYEQYF

V: TRBV7-9
length: 13
CDR3: CASSARVDQPQHF

V: TRBV6-5
length: 11
CDR3: CASSLGETQYF

V: TRBV11-2
length: 17
CDR3: CASSLSRWGGQGNGYTF

V: TRBV5-1
length: 15
CDR3: CASSYQTRPQETQYF

V: TRBV29-1
length: 12
CDR3: CSVDRGRNEQFF

V: TRBV7-7
length: 15
CDR3: CASSSGLAIYNEQFF

V: TRBV5-4
length: 16
CDR3: CASSLGTSSSRDTQYF

V: TRBV19
length: 15
CDR3: CASSIDGTGGGEQFF

V: TRBV13
length: 16
CDR3: CASSFSNRETGYGYTF

V: TRBV2
length: 14
CDR3: CASSENRGLRGYTF

V: TRBV12-2
length: 17
CDR3: CASRLPTVGVSREPQHF

V: TRBV19
length: 13
CDR3: CASKEGPYEKLFF

V: TRBV10-2
length: 17
CDR3: CASKGHSTGRSNQPQHF

V: TRBV19
length: 14
CDR3: CASRESRGAYEQYF

V: TRBV6-5
length: 15
CDR3: CASSTGAGTYNEQFF

V: TRBV19
length: 17
CDR3: CASSIGIVGTQNTEAFF

V: TRBV6-5
length: 14
CDR3: CASSLTGEESPLHF

V: TRBV7-2
length: 14
CDR3: CASTERGGTGELFF

V: TRBV7-2
length: 12
CDR3: CASSLGGGGYTF

V: TRBV2
length: 14
CDR3: CASSGEGGNYGYTF

V: TRBV7-9
length: 14
CDR3: CASSLTGAGEKLFF

V: TRBV11-2
length: 15
CDR3: CASSSKRGTSYEQYF

V: TRBV25-1
length: 12
CDR3: CASSRLDIGYTF

V: TRBV2
length: 12
CDR3: CASSRNGYGYTF

V: TRBV28
length: 14
CDR3: CASSLGGEADTQYF

V: TRBV19
length: 13
CDR3: CASSPQTVYGYTF

V: TRBV5-4
length: 14
CDR3: CASSPPHENTEAFF

V: TRBV19
length: 17
CDR3: CASSAWVVGQAEQPQHF

V: TRBV19
length: 12
CDR3: CASGAGGPKAFF

V: TRBV15
length: 22
CDR3: CATSRERTSGRAGGESTGELFF

V: TRBV7-9
length: 15
CDR3: CASSLGGVSNQPQHF

V: TRBV7-6
length: 14
CDR3: CASSPGTDSYEQYF

V: TRBV9
length: 15
CDR3: CASSPHVNLANEQFF

V: TRBV11-2
length: 14
CDR3: CASSSIIYTGELFF